This T cell receptor beta chain was profiled in a study of post-analysis software for immune sequencing data. Whole-study findings and limits: Roughly 5 TRBV segments occurring more often in patients than controls included TRBV5-6, TRBV5-1 and TRBV20-1.

Per the germline V gene, CDR1 is SQVTM and CDR2 is ANQGSEA. The V gene lost 1 base and the J gene lost 3 bases, with 16 bases spanning the gap. CDR3 length: 15 amino acids. Comments on this clonotype: Its antigen remains unidentified.

cDNA libraries for TCR beta contained unique molecular identifiers. The source material, roughly 0.9 to 11 million T cells, gave rise to 500,000 or so cDNA molecules. Each CDR3 protein gets one entry after TCRdb re-called the PCR reads with MiXCR. The sample shows some 890,000 distinct CDR3 sequences, roughly 50% of them seen only once. The receptor was isolated from a girl aged 5 to 17 with multiple sclerosis. Material: blood. The V gene is TRBV29-1, the J gene TRBJ2-7; no reliable D call. The DNA of the CDR3 is TGCAGCGTTGAAGGCCGAAGATCCGGCGGCTACGAGCAGTACTTC. Its translation is CSVEGRRSGGYEQYF.